Given below is one T cell receptor (beta chain) in context. Its antigen has not been determined. No clone much larger than this one lies a single base away; base qualities are absent. This sample was taken from a study of cytomegalovirus exposure and HLA in healthy donors (dated 2017 in TCRdb). About the investigation overall: In an earlier analysis of under 750 of the donors, 250 to 350 Gb of sequence data and just under 120 million unique TCR beta sequences from roughly 200 million T cells were reported. An early release covering 550 to 650 HLA-typed donors comprised about 310 gigabases of sequencing data and around 85 million unique TCR sequences. Among the roughly 400 genotyped donors, around 81% belonged to the genetic ancestry cluster associated with self-reported Caucasian donors. The aim of the study was to test whether cataloging public T cell receptors could identify signatures of past pathogen exposure. The study profiled the T cell repertoires of hundreds of subjects by immunosequencing and related them to cytomegalovirus serostatus. In addition to the first cohort of roughly 670 subjects, a separate validation cohort of under 150 different subjects was used. To predict cytomegalovirus infection status, the study combined high-throughput TCR immunosequencing, statistical association of individual TCRs with disease status, and machine learning. To study patterns of TCR occurrence, a later analysis re-analyzed previously published TCR beta repertoires from more than 550 donors and added high-resolution HLA genotyping. The later analysis used no new phenotypic data to find candidate immune exposures, relying instead on TCR beta sequences and their occurrence across donors. In an earlier analysis of roughly 600 of the donors, high-throughput TCR beta sequencing was used to judge whether each TCR beta V gene segment behaved as functional or pseudogenic. Donor age, sex, ethnicity and CMV serostatus were compiled together with the repertoire data. In a later genetic analysis, genome-wide SNP genotypes for about 55% of the roughly 700 donors were used, and that subset was treated as a discovery cohort. All discovery cohort repertoires had been generated using a single sequencing platform. HLA typing included class I and class II loci at four-digit resolution. The number of donors typed differed by locus, with 629-630 for A, B, C, DRB1 and DQB1, around 500 for DQA1, 606 for DPA1, and some 470 for DPB1. A few DR-DQ haplotypes were treated as single units for association and clustering because of strong linkage in the cohort. Across about 370 genotyped donors of the cohort, an average of about 240,000 unique TCR beta nucleotide sequences per donor were sequenced, and 15% to 20% of those sequences were non-productive.

In total, 500 to 700 healthy bone marrow donors made up the cohort. At the time of sampling, every cohort member was nominally healthy, though immune exposures that went unrecorded were likely present. The donor tested CMV seronegative, placing the donor among the 350 to 400 seronegative members of the cohort. Every donor gave a peripheral blood sample, and the peripheral blood mononuclear cells from that sample were used for TCR beta sequencing. Genomic DNA was extracted from the blood cell samples with the Qiagen DNeasy Blood Extraction Kit. The cysteine opens and the phenylalanine closes a CDR3 of 13 amino acids. Kept here is only the CDR3 DNA, which spans 39 bases and is read in frame from base 1. The germline V gene yields MGHDK for CDR1 and SYGVNS for CDR2. The junction shows trimming of 5 bases on V and 6 bases on J, plus 13 bases between the germline ends. Libraries were made using the immunoSEQ multiplex PCR assay. For the multiplex PCR, a mixture combining 60 forward primers for TCR Vbeta segments and 13 reverse primers for TCR Jbeta segments was used. A multiplex PCR assay on genomic DNA amplified the CDR3 region of rearranged TCR beta genes. Amplified TCR beta libraries were sequenced as 87-base-pair reads on the Illumina HiSeq System. Concerning the study's data processing: A later analysis counted 65 million to 90 million unique TCR beta chains across the 650 to 700 repertoires, and some 11 million of these chains were shared by at least two donors. To remove PCR and sequencing errors, raw reads were error-corrected and collapsed into unique sequences using a nearest-neighbor algorithm that merged closely related sequences. CDR3 sequences were aligned to IMGT reference sequences to assign V, D and J gene segments. For a sequence to be retained, a match of at least six nucleotides was required to both a V gene segment and a J gene segment. Rearrangements were called productive when the CDR3 lacked stop codons and stayed in frame with V and J; all others were non-productive. CDR3 was defined by IMGT convention, running from the second conserved V-encoded cysteine to the conserved J-encoded phenylalanine. In an earlier analysis of more than 550 of the donors, sequences lacking an unambiguous match to a single V gene segment were excluded. An earlier analysis of over 450 of the donors classified V segments as functional when productive rearrangements were above 56.7% and as segregating when the standard deviation between donors was above 5%. A statistical classification framework was built to diagnose cytomegalovirus status from the catalog of TCR beta chain sequences. In a later analysis, TCR nucleotide sequences were compared against IMGT/GENE-DB human TR gene sequences so that V and J genes could be assigned. The TCRdist pipeline was used in a later analysis to assign CDR3 sequences and most-parsimonious VDJ recombination scenarios. In a later analysis, every TCR beta chain was defined by the combination of its CDR3 amino acid sequence and its V-gene family, and reads without a unique V-gene family were dropped. A later analysis removed 550 to 650 highly shared, low-generation-probability nucleotide sequences to deal with suspected cross-contamination and a sequencing artifact. A later analysis calculated a clonal expansion index for each public chain from normalized within-repertoire ranks of inferred template counts. A later analysis computed generation probabilities with a VDJ recombination model fitted to out-of-frame rearrangements, and checked the results against IGoR. In a later analysis, hypergeometric tests were used to score TCR-TCR, TCR-HLA and TCR-CMV co-occurrence, with a repertoire-size bias correction applied to TCR pairs. To estimate false discovery rates, a later analysis permuted the HLA or CMV assignments 20 times. In a later analysis, co-occurring TCRs were grouped with DBSCAN, and TCRdist sequence similarity was added when clustering was performed within HLA-allele-positive subsets. Repertoires with fewer than 30,000 or more than 120,000 public chains were left out of co-occurrence clustering, as were a few repertoires with anomalous nucleotide sharing. In TCRdb, the immuneACCESS table is reduced to in-frame sequences with V and J assigned. These tables do not hold every clone; where another copy was compared, an unresolved V gene accounts for under half, and the others remain unexplained. From that table come the V and J calls and clone size; the DNA was used to work out D and trimming. The sample table records under 140,000 clones; approximately 84% of these occur just once. The ten largest clones add up to 1.5% to 2% of the sample.

What the work shows at the level of the full study, not this receptor alone: A cluster of highly shared sequence variants was judged likely to represent a technical artifact of the sequencing pipeline. An association between a missense DCLRE1C variant and V-gene and J-gene trimming of TCR beta chains was found in a later genetic analysis and replicated in an independent cohort. When HLA alleles, especially DR and DQ, strongly co-occurred, attributing TCR associations to individual alleles was difficult. In a later analysis, HLA-associated TCR beta chains showed more clonal expansion and lower generation probabilities than non-associated chains that were equally common. Sequencing depth was assumed to be roughly uniform across donors in the presence/absence analyses, though that assumption may not hold. A later analysis associated approximately 17,000 TCR beta sequences with specific HLA alleles at a false discovery rate of 0.05. Three of the identified cytomegalovirus-associated TCR beta chains were confirmed in vitro to be specific for cytomegalovirus antigens. A later analysis found that TCR association rates varied across HLA loci, with DRB1 alleles showing the most associated TCRs and HLA-C alleles the fewest. While some public TCRs were present in many individuals, most TCR sequences turned up only very rarely across donors. A further reported finding was that TCR beta sequences accurately predicted the HLA-A and HLA-B alleles for most subjects in the first cohort. Correlated functional status among segregating V segments might be attributable to linkage disequilibrium, but an unknown experimental factor could not be ruled out. The cohort was sequenced for TCR beta chains only, and without alpha or paired-chain data the features that could be detected were limited. In an earlier analysis of fewer than 700 of the donors, most TCR beta V segments appeared in productive rearrangements about 87% or about 30% of the time, broadly matching IMGT annotations. A later analysis found that most CMV-associated TCR beta chains appeared HLA-restricted, with HLA associations seemingly driven largely by CMV exposure. For the cohort, immune exposure information was limited to CMV serostatus. Some IMGT-functional V segments, including TRBV6-2 and TRBV6-3, could not be told apart with the 87-base-pair reads, so those segments were excluded. The authors suggested that the approach could potentially be extended to other disease states and immunological phenotypes. The classifier was reported to diagnose cytomegalovirus status with high specificity and sensitivity in both the original and validation cohorts. A total of 164 TCR beta chains were listed by the study as associated with cytomegalovirus. A later genetic analysis reported fewer N-insertions in productive TCRs among donors in an Asian-associated ancestry cluster than the roughly 620-donor mean. Because HLA typing was missing for some donors at each locus, association tests included only the typed subset. A later analysis reported that several top co-occurrence clusters appeared linked to parvovirus B19, influenza, CMV and Epstein-Barr virus. Because counts were too low, roughly 17 rarely observed V segments, including chromosome 9 orphons, were left out of the earlier analysis of 587 of the donors.

Recombination connected TRBV25-1 to TRBJ1-1; confidence is insufficient to name the D gene. Material: PBMCs. This TCR was sampled from a man aged 40-49 years in good health and CMV-seronegative. The CDR3 protein: CASSSLSVSEAFF. The DNA sequence is as follows: TGTGCCAGCAGTTCCCTCTCGGTCTCTGAAGCTTTCTTT.